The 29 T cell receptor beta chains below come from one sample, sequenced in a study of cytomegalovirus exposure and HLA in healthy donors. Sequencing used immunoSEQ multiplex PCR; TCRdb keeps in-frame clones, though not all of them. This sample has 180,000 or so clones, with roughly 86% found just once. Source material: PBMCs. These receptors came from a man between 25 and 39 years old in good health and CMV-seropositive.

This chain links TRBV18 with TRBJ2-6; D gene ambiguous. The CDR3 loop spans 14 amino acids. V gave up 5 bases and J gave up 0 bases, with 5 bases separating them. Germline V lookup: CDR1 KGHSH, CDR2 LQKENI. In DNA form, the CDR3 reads TGTGCCAGCTCATCTAGCTCTGGGGCCAACGTCCTGACTTTC. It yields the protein CASSSSSGANVLTF. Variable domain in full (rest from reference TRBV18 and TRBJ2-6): NAGVMQNPRHLVRRRGQEARLRCSPMKGHSHVYWYRQLPEEGLKFMVYLQKENIIDESGMPKERFSAEFPKEGPSILRIQQVVRGDSAAYFCASSSSSGANVLTFGAGSRLTVL.

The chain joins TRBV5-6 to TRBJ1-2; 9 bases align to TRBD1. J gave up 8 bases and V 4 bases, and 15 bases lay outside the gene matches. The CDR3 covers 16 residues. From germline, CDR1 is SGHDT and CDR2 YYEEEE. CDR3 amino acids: CASSSRGGQGSLGYTF. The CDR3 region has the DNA TGTGCCAGCAGCAGTCGGGGGGGACAGGGAAGTCTCGGCTACACCTTC.

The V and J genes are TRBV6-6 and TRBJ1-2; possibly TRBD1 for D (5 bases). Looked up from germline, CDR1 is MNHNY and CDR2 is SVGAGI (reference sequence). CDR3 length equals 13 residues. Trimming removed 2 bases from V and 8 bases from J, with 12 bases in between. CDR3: CASSYQGAGGYTF. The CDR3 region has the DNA TGTGCCAGCAGTTACCAAGGGGCGGGAGGCTACACCTTC.

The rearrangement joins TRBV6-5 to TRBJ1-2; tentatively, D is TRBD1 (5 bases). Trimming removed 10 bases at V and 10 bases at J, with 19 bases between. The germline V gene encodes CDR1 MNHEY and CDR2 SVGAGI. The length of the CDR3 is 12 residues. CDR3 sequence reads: CATSSPQGSYTF. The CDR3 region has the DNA TGTGCCACCTCCTCTCCCCAGGGATCCTACACCTTC.

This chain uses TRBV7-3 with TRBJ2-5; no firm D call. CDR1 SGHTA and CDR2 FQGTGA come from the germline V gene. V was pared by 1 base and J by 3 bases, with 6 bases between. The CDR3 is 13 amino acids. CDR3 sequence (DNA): TGTGCCAGCAGCTTAAACACGGAAGAGACCCAGTACTTC. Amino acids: CASSLNTEETQYF.

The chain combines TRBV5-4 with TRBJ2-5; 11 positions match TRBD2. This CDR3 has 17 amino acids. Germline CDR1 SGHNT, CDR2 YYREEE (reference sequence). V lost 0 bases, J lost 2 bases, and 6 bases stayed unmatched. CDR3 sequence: CASSLGGGLAAQETQYF. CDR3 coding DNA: TGTGCCAGCAGCTTGGGGGGGGGACTAGCGGCACAAGAGACCCAGTACTTC.

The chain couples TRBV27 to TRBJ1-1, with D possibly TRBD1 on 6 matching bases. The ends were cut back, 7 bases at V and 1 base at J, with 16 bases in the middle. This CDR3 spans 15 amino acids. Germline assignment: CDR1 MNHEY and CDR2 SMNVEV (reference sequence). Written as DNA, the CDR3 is TGTGCCAGCACCTTTTTGGGACACAAGAACACTGAAGCTTTCTTT. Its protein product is CASTFLGHKNTEAFF.

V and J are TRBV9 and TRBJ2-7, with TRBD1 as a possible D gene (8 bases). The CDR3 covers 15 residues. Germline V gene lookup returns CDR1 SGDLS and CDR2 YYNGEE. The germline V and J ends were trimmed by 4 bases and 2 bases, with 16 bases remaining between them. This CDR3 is CASSPRQGRAYEQYF. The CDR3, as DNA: TGTGCCAGCAGCCCAAGACAGGGGAGGGCCTACGAGCAGTACTTC.

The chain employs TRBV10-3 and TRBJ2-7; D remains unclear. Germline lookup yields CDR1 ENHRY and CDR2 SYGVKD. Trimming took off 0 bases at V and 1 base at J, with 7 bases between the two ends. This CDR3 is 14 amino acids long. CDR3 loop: CAISESLRSYEQYF. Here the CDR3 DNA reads TGTGCCATCAGTGAGTCCTTAAGATCCTACGAGCAGTACTTC.

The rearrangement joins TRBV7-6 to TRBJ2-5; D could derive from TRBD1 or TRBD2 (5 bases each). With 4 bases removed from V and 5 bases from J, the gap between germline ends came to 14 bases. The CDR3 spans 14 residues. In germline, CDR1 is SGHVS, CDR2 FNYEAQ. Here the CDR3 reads CASSSTGATETQYF. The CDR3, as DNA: TGTGCCAGCAGCTCCACCGGGGCAACGGAGACCCAGTACTTC. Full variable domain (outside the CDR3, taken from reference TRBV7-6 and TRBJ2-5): GAGVSQSPRYKVTKRGQDVALRCDPISGHVSLYWYRQALGQGPEFLTYFNYEAQQDKSGLPNDRFSAERPEGSISTLTIQRTEQRDSAMYRCASSSTGATETQYFGPGTRLLVL.

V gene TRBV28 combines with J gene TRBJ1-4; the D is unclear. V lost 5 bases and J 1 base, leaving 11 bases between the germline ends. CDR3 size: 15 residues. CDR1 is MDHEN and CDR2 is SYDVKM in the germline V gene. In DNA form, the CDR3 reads TGTGCCAGCAGTCCCGCCCCGAAAACTAATGAAAAACTGTTTTTT. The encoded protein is CASSPAPKTNEKLFF.

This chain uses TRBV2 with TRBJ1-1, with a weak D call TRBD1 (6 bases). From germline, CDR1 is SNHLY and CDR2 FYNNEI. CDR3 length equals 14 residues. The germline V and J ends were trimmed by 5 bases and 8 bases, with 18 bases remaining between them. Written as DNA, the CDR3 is TGTGCCAGCAGTAGGACAGTTCACCCGCCGGAAGCTTTCTTT. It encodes CASSRTVHPPEAFF.

The CDR3 DNA reads TGTGCCAGCGAAGACTTCCGAGACTCCTACGAGCAGTACTTC. Amino acid sequence: CASEDFRDSYEQYF. The chain uses TRBV5-6 and TRBJ2-7; no clear D gene. Germline V gene data show CDR1 as SGHDT and CDR2 as YYEEEE. The length of the CDR3 is 14 residues. Trimming took 7 bases from V and 0 from J, leaving 14 bases between them. Using reference TRBV5-6 and TRBJ2-7 for the parts outside the CDR3, the full variable domain is DAGVTQSPTHLIKTRGQQVTLRCSPKSGHDTVSWYQQALGQGPQFIFQYYEEEERQRGNFPDRFSGHQFPNYSSELNVNALLLGDSALYLCASEDFRDSYEQYFGPGTRLTVT.

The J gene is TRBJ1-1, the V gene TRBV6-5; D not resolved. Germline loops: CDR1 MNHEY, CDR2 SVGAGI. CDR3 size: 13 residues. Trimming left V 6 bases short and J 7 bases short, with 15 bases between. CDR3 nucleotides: TGTGCCAGCAGCCCCCGGGTCTCAGATGAAGCTTTCTTT. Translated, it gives CASSPRVSDEAFF.

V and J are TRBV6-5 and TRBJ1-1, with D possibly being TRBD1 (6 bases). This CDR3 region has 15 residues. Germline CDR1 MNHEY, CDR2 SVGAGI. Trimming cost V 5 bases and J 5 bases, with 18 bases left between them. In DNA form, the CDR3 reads TGTGCCAGCAGTCCAATAGGGGGGGAATGGACTGAAGCTTTCTTT. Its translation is CASSPIGGEWTEAFF.

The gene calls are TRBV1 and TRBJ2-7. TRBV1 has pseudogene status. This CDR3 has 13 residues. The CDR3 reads CTSSHAETYEQYF. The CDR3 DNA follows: TGCACCAGCAGCCACGCAGAGACCTACGAGCAGTACTTC.

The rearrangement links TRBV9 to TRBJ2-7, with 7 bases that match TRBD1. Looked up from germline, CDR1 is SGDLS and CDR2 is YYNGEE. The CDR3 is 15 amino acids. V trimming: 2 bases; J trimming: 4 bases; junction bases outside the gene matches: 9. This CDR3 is CASSVEGAPSYEQYF. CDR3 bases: TGTGCCAGCAGCGTTGAGGGGGCCCCCTCATACGAGCAGTACTTC.

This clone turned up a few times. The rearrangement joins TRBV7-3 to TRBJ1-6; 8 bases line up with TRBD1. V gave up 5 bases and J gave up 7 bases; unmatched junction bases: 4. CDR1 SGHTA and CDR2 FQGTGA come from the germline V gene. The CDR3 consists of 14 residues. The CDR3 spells CASSRTGQNSPLHF. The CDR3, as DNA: TGTGCCAGCAGCCGGACAGGGCAAAATTCACCCCTCCACTTT.

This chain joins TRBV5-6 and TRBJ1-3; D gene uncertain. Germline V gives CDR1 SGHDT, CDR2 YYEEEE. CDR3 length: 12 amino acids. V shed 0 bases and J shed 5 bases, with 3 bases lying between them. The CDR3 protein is CASSLERNTIYF. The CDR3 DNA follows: TGTGCCAGCAGCTTGGAAAGAAACACCATATATTTT.

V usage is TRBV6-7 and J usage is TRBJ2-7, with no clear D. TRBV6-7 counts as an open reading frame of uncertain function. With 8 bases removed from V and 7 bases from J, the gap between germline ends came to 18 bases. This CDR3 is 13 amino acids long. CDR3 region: CASPPRLCKEQYF. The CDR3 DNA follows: TGTGCCAGCCCCCCCCGGCTCTGTAAGGAGCAGTACTTC.

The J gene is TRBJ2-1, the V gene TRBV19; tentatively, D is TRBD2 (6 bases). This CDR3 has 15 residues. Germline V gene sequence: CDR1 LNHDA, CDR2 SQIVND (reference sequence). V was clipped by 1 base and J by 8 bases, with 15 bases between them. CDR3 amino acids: CASSIVGGLVDEQFF. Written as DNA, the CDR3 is TGTGCCAGTAGTATAGTTGGGGGGTTAGTCGATGAGCAGTTCTTC.

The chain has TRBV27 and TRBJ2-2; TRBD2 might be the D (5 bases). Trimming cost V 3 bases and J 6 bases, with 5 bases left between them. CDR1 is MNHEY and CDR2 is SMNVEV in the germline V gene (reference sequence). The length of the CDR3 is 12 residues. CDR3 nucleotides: TGTGCCAGCAGTTTGAGGGCCGGGGAGCTGTTTTTT. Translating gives CASSLRAGELFF.

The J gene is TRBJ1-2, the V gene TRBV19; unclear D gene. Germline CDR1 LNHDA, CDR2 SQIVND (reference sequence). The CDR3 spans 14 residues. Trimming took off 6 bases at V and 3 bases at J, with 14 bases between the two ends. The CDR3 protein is CASRGRPIDYGYTF. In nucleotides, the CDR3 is TGTGCCAGTAGGGGCCGACCTATCGACTATGGCTACACCTTC. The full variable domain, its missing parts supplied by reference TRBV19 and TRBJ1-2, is DGGITQSPKYLFRKEGQNVTLSCEQNLNHDAMYWYRQDPGQGLRLIYYSQIVNDFQKGDIAEGYSVSREKKESFPLTVTSAQKNPTAFYLCASRGRPIDYGYTFGSGTRLTVV.

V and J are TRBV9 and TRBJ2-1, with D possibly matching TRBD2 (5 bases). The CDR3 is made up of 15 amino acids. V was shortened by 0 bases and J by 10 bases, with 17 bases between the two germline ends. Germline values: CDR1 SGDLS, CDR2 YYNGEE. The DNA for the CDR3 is TGTGCCAGCAGCGTAGGGGTTAGCAGCGGTCCAGAGCAGTTCTTC. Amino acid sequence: CASSVGVSSGPEQFF.

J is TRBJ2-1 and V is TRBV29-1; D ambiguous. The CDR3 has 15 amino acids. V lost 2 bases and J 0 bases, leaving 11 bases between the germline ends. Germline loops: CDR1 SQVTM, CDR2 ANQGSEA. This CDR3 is CSVEMVYSSYNEQFF. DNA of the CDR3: TGCAGCGTTGAAATGGTGTACTCCTCCTACAATGAGCAGTTCTTC.

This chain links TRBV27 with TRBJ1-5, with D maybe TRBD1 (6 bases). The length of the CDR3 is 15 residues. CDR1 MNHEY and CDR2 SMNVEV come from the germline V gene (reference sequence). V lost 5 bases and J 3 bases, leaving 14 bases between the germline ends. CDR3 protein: CASSQQGWNNQPQHF. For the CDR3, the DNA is TGTGCCAGCAGTCAACAGGGTTGGAACAATCAGCCCCAGCATTTT.

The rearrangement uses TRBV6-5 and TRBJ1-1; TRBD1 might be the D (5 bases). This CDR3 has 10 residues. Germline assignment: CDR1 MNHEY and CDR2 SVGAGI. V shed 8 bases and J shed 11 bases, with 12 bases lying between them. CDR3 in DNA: TGTGCCAGCTGGGAGGGGCAGGCTTTCTTT. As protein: CASWEGQAFF.

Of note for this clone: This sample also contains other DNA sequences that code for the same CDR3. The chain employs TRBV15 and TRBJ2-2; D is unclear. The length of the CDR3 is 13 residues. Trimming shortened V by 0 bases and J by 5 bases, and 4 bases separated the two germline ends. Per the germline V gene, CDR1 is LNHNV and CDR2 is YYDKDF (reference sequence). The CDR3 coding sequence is TGTGCCACCAGCAGAGATGGGACCGGGGAGCTGTTTTTT. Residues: CATSRDGTGELFF.

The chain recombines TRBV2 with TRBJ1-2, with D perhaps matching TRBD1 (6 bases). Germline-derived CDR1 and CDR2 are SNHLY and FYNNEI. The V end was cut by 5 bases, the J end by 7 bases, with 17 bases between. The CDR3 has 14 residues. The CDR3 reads CASSLPGQLSGYTF. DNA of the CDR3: TGTGCCAGCAGTCTTCCCGGACAGCTATCTGGCTACACCTTC.